Listed below are T cell receptor beta chains from one sample, sequenced in a study of PD-1 blockade in classical Hodgkin lymphoma. The table came from immunoSEQ multiplex PCR; TCRdb's copy has only in-frame clones and leaves some out. The sample lists roughly 38,000 clones, more than 85% seen once, with 4.5% to 6.5% in the top ten. The specimen comprised peripheral blood mononuclear cells (PBMCs), sampled before the second cycle of nivolumab. These receptors all stem from a human donor with classical Hodgkin lymphoma. Each CDR3 is given with its conserved first and last residue. The D gene is left open where the match is weak. The size of a clone is reported for some rows only, either as once, few or many, or as a class for expanded clones.

NA	13	NA	TRBJ1-5	TRBV6-1	CASSMRGGQPQHF	TGTGCCAGCAGTATGAGGGGCGGACAGCCCCAGCATTTT
once	15	TRBD1	TRBJ1-6	TRBV28	CASSPSTGESAPLHF	TGTGCCAGCAGTCCATCGACAGGGGAAAGTGCACCCCTCCACTTT
NA	13	NA	TRBJ1-3	TRBV6-5	CASQTPLGNTIYF	TGTGCCAGCCAGACACCGCTGGGAAACACCATATATTTT
NA	12	NA	TRBJ2-5	TRBV5-1	CASSRDEGTQYF	TGCGCCAGCAGCCGGGACGAAGGGACCCAGTACTTC
once	15	NA	TRBJ1-2	TRBV6-4	CASSSQPGTEHGYTF	TGTGCCAGCAGTTCCCAGCCGGGGACCGAACACGGCTACACCTTC
few	15	NA	TRBJ2-7	TRBV4-2	CASSQEGPGPYEQYF	TGTGCCAGCAGCCAAGAGGGCCCCGGACCCTACGAGCAGTACTTC
NA	18	NA	TRBJ2-2	TRBV23-1	CASSQFQGPGPNTGELFF	TGCGCCAGCAGTCAATTCCAGGGACCCGGGCCGAACACCGGGGAGCTGTTTTTT
NA	14	NA	TRBJ1-3	TRBV7-9	CASSFSISGNTIYF	TGTGCCAGCAGCTTTTCCATCTCTGGAAACACCATATATTTT
once	17	NA	TRBJ1-6	TRBV5-1	CASSLASRSSYNSPLHF	TGCGCCAGCAGCTTGGCCTCCAGGAGCTCCTATAATTCACCCCTCCACTTT
once	11	NA	TRBJ2-1	TRBV19	CASSKGNEQFF	TGTGCCAGTAGTAAGGGCAATGAGCAGTTCTTC
NA	15	TRBD1	TRBJ2-2	TRBV7-2	CASSLGDRVTGELFF	TGTGCCAGCAGCTTAGGGGACAGGGTCACCGGGGAGCTGTTTTTT
NA	16	TRBD2	TRBJ2-3	TRBV6-4	CASTVLAAYPTDTQYF	TGTGCCAGCACGGTGCTAGCGGCTTACCCGACAGATACGCAGTATTTT
NA	14	NA	TRBJ1-5	TRBV10-3	CAISEPGSNQPQHF	TGTGCCATCAGTGAGCCAGGGAGTAATCAGCCCCAGCATTTT
NA	13	NA	TRBJ1-1	TRBV6-5	CASSYGGDTEAFF	TGTGCCAGCAGTTACGGCGGAGACACTGAAGCTTTCTTT
NA	16	TRBD1	TRBJ1-2	TRBV5-1	CASSLITGGAGYGYTF	TGCGCCAGCAGCTTAATTACAGGGGGCGCCGGCTATGGCTACACCTTC
once	15	TRBD1	TRBJ2-7	TRBV6-5	CASSYSPGTGGEQYF	TGTGCCAGCAGTTACTCGCCCGGGACAGGGGGCGAGCAGTACTTC
NA	15	NA	TRBJ2-3	TRBV4-1	CASSQGERRPDTQYF	TGCGCCAGCAGCCAAGGGGAGCGGCGACCAGATACGCAGTATTTT
NA	18	NA	TRBJ2-3	TRBV19	CASSMGGFGIQTTDTQYF	TGTGCCAGTAGTATGGGGGGTTTTGGAATTCAGACCACAGATACGCAGTATTTT
NA	16	TRBD1	TRBJ2-7	TRBV5-6	CASSWWLGTGGVEQYF	TGTGCCAGCAGCTGGTGGTTGGGGACAGGGGGCGTCGAGCAGTACTTC
NA	14	NA	TRBJ2-1	TRBV19	CASSIDGVRTTQFF	TGTGCCAGTAGTATAGATGGGGTCAGGACGACGCAGTTCTTC
NA	14	NA	TRBJ2-2	TRBV19	CASRSLLNTGELFF	TGTGCCAGCCGCTCACTTCTCAACACCGGGGAGCTGTTTTTT
NA	14	NA	TRBJ2-1	TRBV27	CASGGLSSYNEQFF	TGTGCCAGCGGCGGTCTTAGCTCCTACAATGAGCAGTTCTTC
NA	14	TRBD1	TRBJ2-7	TRBV15	CATSRDRGPYEQYF	TGTGCCACCAGCAGAGACAGGGGGCCATACGAGCAGTACTTC
NA	17	TRBD2	TRBJ2-2	TRBV9	CASSPTPGLAGTGELFF	TGTGCCAGCAGCCCTACCCCGGGACTAGCGGGGACCGGGGAGCTGTTTTTT
few	13	TRBD2	TRBJ2-7	TRBV14	CASSGRVPYEQYF	TGTGCCAGCAGCGGGAGGGTCCCCTACGAGCAGTACTTC
NA	14	NA	TRBJ1-2	TRBV7-2	CASSLGGENYGYTF	TGTGCCAGCAGTTTAGGAGGGGAAAACTATGGCTACACCTTC
few	17	NA	TRBJ2-5	TRBV25-1	CASSEYRGTPPGETQYF	TGTGCCAGCAGTGAATATCGGGGGACACCGCCGGGGGAGACCCAGTACTTC
NA	12	NA	TRBJ1-4	TRBV28	CANSGADEKLFF	TGTGCCAACTCGGGGGCCGATGAAAAACTGTTTTTT
NA	11	NA	TRBJ1-1	TRBV6-5	CASSSNRVAFF	TGTGCCAGCAGTTCTAACAGGGTCGCTTTCTTT
NA	13	NA	TRBJ1-1	TRBV11-2	CASSLDTNTEAFF	TGTGCCAGCAGTCTTGACACCAACACTGAAGCTTTCTTT
NA	14	NA	TRBJ2-7	TRBV13	CASSLVGRPYEQYF	TGTGCCAGCAGCTTAGTAGGGAGGCCCTACGAGCAGTACTTC
NA	17	NA	TRBJ1-5	TRBV5-6	CASSSRAQGVWTQPQHF	TGTGCCAGCAGCTCGCGAGCTCAAGGGGTTTGGACCCAGCCCCAGCATTTT
NA	13	TRBD1	TRBJ1-2	TRBV19	CASSRRDRGGYTF	TGTGCCAGTAGCCGCCGGGACAGGGGGGGCTACACCTTC
NA	16	NA	TRBJ2-4	TRBV27	CASSLVGSFAKNIQYF	TGTGCCAGCAGTTTAGTGGGGAGTTTTGCCAAAAACATTCAGTACTTC
NA	16	TRBD2	TRBJ2-3	TRBV6-6	CASSRLAGTRTDTQYF	TGTGCCAGCAGTAGACTAGCGGGAACCCGCACAGATACGCAGTATTTT
NA	14	TRBD2	TRBJ2-5	TRBV6-5	CASRPGLASETQYF	TGTGCCAGCAGGCCGGGACTAGCATCAGAGACCCAGTACTTC
NA	16	TRBD1	TRBJ2-2	TRBV5-1	CASSPDRVGRTGELFF	TGCGCCAGCAGTCCTGACAGGGTAGGACGCACCGGGGAGCTGTTTTTT
NA	18	TRBD2	TRBJ2-3	TRBV5-4	CASSLLPRGLAGGHTQYF	TGTGCCAGCAGCTTGCTCCCGAGGGGACTAGCGGGGGGTCATACGCAGTATTTT
NA	13	NA	TRBJ2-3	TRBV5-1	CASSANAGDTQYF	TGCGCCAGCAGCGCTAATGCAGGGGATACGCAGTATTTT
NA	12	NA	TRBJ1-1	TRBV6-6	CAARRQNTEAFF	TGTGCCGCCAGACGCCAGAACACTGAAGCTTTCTTT
NA	15	NA	TRBJ2-2	TRBV2	CASSELRGRAGELFF	TGTGCCAGCAGTGAACTAAGGGGAAGGGCCGGGGAGCTGTTTTTT
NA	14	TRBD1	TRBJ2-1	TRBV5-1	CASSRQGAGNEQFF	TGCGCCAGCAGCAGACAGGGTGCGGGCAATGAGCAGTTCTTC
once	18	TRBD1	TRBJ1-2	TRBV19	CASSFILRGRGFLYGYTF	TGTGCCAGTAGTTTTATATTGAGGGGGCGCGGATTCCTCTATGGCTACACCTTC
few	11	NA	TRBJ1-2	TRBV29-1	CSGAGEGGYTF	TGCAGCGGGGCAGGGGAAGGCGGCTACACCTTC
NA	13	NA	TRBJ2-5	TRBV2	CASSEGTDRTQYF	TGTGCCAGCAGTGAAGGGACTGATAGGACCCAGTACTTC
NA	12	NA	TRBJ2-3	TRBV10-3	CAIRDSSATQYF	TGTGCCATCAGAGACTCTAGCGCGACGCAGTATTTT
NA	13	NA	TRBJ2-5	TRBV9	CASSPVRGGTQYF	TGTGCCAGCAGCCCGGTGAGGGGGGGGACCCAGTACTTC
once	12	NA	TRBJ1-1	TRBV28	CASRVGGTEAFF	TGTGCCAGCAGGGTGGGGGGGACTGAAGCTTTCTTT
few	15	NA	TRBJ1-6	TRBV19	CASSISTTPGSPLHF	TGTGCCAGTAGTATCTCGACAACCCCCGGTTCACCCCTCCACTTT
NA	18	NA	TRBJ2-2	TRBV10-3	CAISESGGTPPNTGELFF	TGTGCCATCAGTGAGTCCGGCGGCACTCCCCCGAACACCGGGGAGCTGTTTTTT
NA	12	NA	TRBJ2-1	TRBV15	CATSRAYNEQFF	TGTGCCACCAGCAGAGCTTACAATGAGCAGTTCTTC
few	17	NA	TRBJ1-2	TRBV5-1	CASSLEGGSFRGYGYTF	TGCGCCAGCAGCTTGGAGGGGGGGTCCTTTAGAGGCTATGGCTACACCTTC
NA	13	NA	TRBJ2-5	TRBV7-2	CASSLARQETQYF	TGTGCCAGCAGCTTAGCCAGGCAAGAGACCCAGTACTTC
NA	18	NA	TRBJ1-5	TRBV19	CASKLRDPSPYSNQPQHF	TGTGCCAGCAAACTTAGGGACCCATCTCCCTATAGCAATCAGCCCCAGCATTTT
NA	17	TRBD1	TRBJ1-2	TRBV28	CASSLSTGSHSNYGYTF	TGTGCCAGCAGTTTGTCGACAGGGTCCCACTCTAACTATGGCTACACCTTC